The 19 T cell receptor beta chains presented below share a single source sample, sequenced in a study of blood T cells in healthy people across ages. The authors ran a second PCR of about 6 to 12 cycles using a sample-barcoded 5' primer and a J-beta primer mix. One entry per CDR3 protein results from TCRdb running MiXCR on the 5' RACE reads. The data show around 1,900,000 distinct CDR3 sequences, about 39% seen once. The source material was blood. These receptors were obtained from a human donor in good health.

This rearrangement joins TRBV18 to TRBJ2-7; D possibly corresponds to TRBD1 (6 bases). CDR3 size: 15 residues. The V end was cut by 1 base, the J end by 0 bases, with 10 bases between. Germline CDR1 is KGHSH and CDR2 is LQKENI. The chain's CDR3 is CASSPRDTHSYEQYF. The CDR3 DNA reads TGTGCCAGCTCACCACGGGACACTCACTCCTACGAGCAGTACTTC.

This clonotype appeared a few times. The chain recombines TRBV4-3 with TRBJ1-6; TRBD1 might be the D (5 bases). CDR1 is LGHNA and CDR2 is YSLEER in the germline V gene. The CDR3 spans 15 residues. The V and J ends lost 1 base and 10 bases respectively, with 14 bases between them. The CDR3 nucleotides are TGCGCCAGCAGCCAAGGTGGGGGTGCAGGGTCACCCCTCCACTTT. This translates into CASSQGGGAGSPLHF.

This clonotype was seen just once. V and J are TRBV6-6 and TRBJ2-1; D may match TRBD1 or TRBD2 (6 bases each). In germline, CDR1 is MNHNY, CDR2 SVGAGI (reference sequence). The CDR3 contains 15 residues. The germline V and J ends were trimmed by 3 bases and 2 bases, with 11 bases remaining between them. The CDR3 bases are TGTGCCAGCAGTTATAGCGGACAGACCTACAATGAGCAGTTCTTC. This gives the protein CASSYSGQTYNEQFF.

The J gene is TRBJ1-5, the V gene TRBV6-2 or TRBV6-3; D is uncertain. Trimming cost V 7 bases and J 4 bases, with 17 bases left between them. The CDR3 sequence is 15 residues long. The germline CDR1 and CDR2 sequences are MNHEY and SVGEGT. As DNA, the CDR3 is TGTGCCAGCAATCCCTTAGGGAGGCCTAATCAGCCCCAGCATTTT. Its translation is CASNPLGRPNQPQHF.

The chain recombines TRBV6-2 or TRBV6-3 with TRBJ1-6, with D possibly TRBD1 on 5 matching bases. The CDR3 sequence is 14 residues long. Germline V gene data show CDR1 as MNHEY and CDR2 as SVGEGT. V lost 6 bases and J lost 9, with 15 bases in between. The CDR3 region has the DNA TGTGCCAGCAGGTACGACAGTTTGAGTTCACCCCTCCACTTT. It encodes CASRYDSLSSPLHF.

The chain has TRBV7-3 and TRBJ1-1; tentative D call: TRBD1 (5 bases). Trimming took 0 bases from V and 6 from J, leaving 17 bases between them. The CDR3 spans 16 residues. The germline CDR1 and CDR2 sequences are SGHTA and FQGTGA. The CDR3 loop reads CASSLTRHGQGSEAFF. CDR3 DNA sequence: TGTGCCAGCAGCTTAACCCGTCACGGACAAGGATCTGAAGCTTTCTTT. The variable domain in full, completed from reference TRBV7-3 and TRBJ1-1, reads GAGVSQTPSNKVTEKGKYVELRCDPISGHTALYWYRQSLGQGPEFLIYFQGTGAADDSGLPNDRFFAVRPEGSVSTLKIQRTERGDSAVYLCASSLTRHGQGSEAFFGQGTRLTVV.

This clonotype was observed a few times. The chain has TRBV4-2 and TRBJ2-7; no clear D. The CDR3 loop spans 13 amino acids. From germline, CDR1 is LGHNA and CDR2 YNFKEQ. The ends were cut back, 2 bases at V and 3 bases at J, with 8 bases in the middle. The CDR3 bases are TGTGCCAGCAGCCAACTGGGGATCTACGAGCAGTACTTC. Translated: CASSQLGIYEQYF.

This clonotype was counted only a few times. The J gene is TRBJ2-1, the V gene TRBV6-2 or TRBV6-3; 7 positions agree with TRBD1. CDR1 is MNHEY, CDR2 SVGEGT, per germline. This CDR3 is 18 amino acids long. The V gene end was trimmed by 3 bases and the J gene end by 6 bases; junction bases not matched to a gene: 17. The CDR3 DNA follows: TGTGCCAGCAGTTATAATCGTGTTCGGGCAGGGGGATTCAATGAGCAGTTCTTC. Protein sequence: CASSYNRVRAGGFNEQFF.

V usage is TRBV28 and J usage is TRBJ2-4; TRBD1 agrees at 7 bases. The CDR3 length is 13 residues. The V gene end was trimmed by 3 bases and the J gene end by 7 bases; junction bases not matched to a gene: 3. Germline V gene sequence: CDR1 MDHEN, CDR2 SYDVKM. CDR3 sequence reads: CASSFARGNIQYF. As DNA, the CDR3 is TGTGCCAGCAGTTTCGCCAGGGGGAACATTCAGTACTTC.

Comment on this clonotype: A much larger clone differs by one base, so this may be a read error. The gene calls are TRBV29-1 and TRBJ2-5; D unclear. This CDR3 comprises 14 residues. The germline CDR1 and CDR2 sequences are SQVTM and ANQGSEA. This chain's CDR3 is CGVDRRALQETQYF. CDR3 nucleotides: TGCGGCGTTGATCGTAGGGCCCTCCAAGAGACCCAGTACTTC.

The chain has TRBV7-3 and TRBJ1-1; D may be TRBD1 (5 bases). Germline-derived CDR1 and CDR2 are SGHTA and FQGTGA. This CDR3 region has 13 residues. The germline V and J ends were trimmed by 9 bases and 6 bases, with 17 bases remaining between them. The CDR3 DNA reads TGTGCCAGTAGGCAAGGAAGGGGCGCTGAAGCTTTCTTT. It is translated as CASRQGRGAEAFF.

This clonotype appeared a few times. A read error may produce the germline difference seen at one junction end. The chain carries TRBV7-9 and TRBJ1-2; D is unclear. CDR1 is SEHNR, CDR2 FQNEAQ, per germline (reference sequence). The CDR3 is made up of 17 amino acids. The CDR3 loop reads CACSFLLTEPLNYGYTF. The CDR3 bases are TGTGCCTGCAGCTTCCTCCTGACGGAACCACTGAACTATGGCTACACCTTC. Filled out from reference TRBV7-9 and TRBJ1-2, the complete variable domain reads DTGVSQNPRHKITKRGQNVTFRCDPISEHNRLYWYRQTLGQGPEFLTYFQNEAQLEKSRLLSDRFSAERPKGSFSTLEIQRTEQGDSAMYLCACSFLLTEPLNYGYTFGSGTRLTVV.

The CDR3, as DNA: TGTGCCAGCAGCTTTGGGCGAAATAGCAATCAGCCCCAGCATTTT. This sequence encodes CASSFGRNSNQPQHF. V gene TRBV13 combines with J gene TRBJ1-5; D is unresolved. The CDR3 is 15 amino acids. Germline V lookup: CDR1 PRHDT, CDR2 FYEKMQ (reference sequence). Between the trimmed V and J ends, which lost 3 bases and 0 bases, there was a span of 9 bases. Looking up the rest from reference TRBV13 and TRBJ1-5 gives the full variable domain: AAGVIQSPRHLIKEKRETATLKCYPIPRHDTVYWYQQGPGQDPQFLISFYEKMQSDKGSIPDRFSAQQFSDYHSELNMSSLELGDSALYFCASSFGRNSNQPQHFGDGTRLSIL.

The gene calls are TRBV11-3 and TRBJ2-1, with TRBD1 matching 8 bases. With 0 bases clipped from V and 8 bases from J, the junction kept 9 bases outside the gene matches. This CDR3 region has 16 residues. Germline V lookup: CDR1 SGHNT, CDR2 YENEEA. CDR3 bases: TGTGCCAGCAGCTTAGATCGGGCAGGGGGCTTGGATGAGCAGTTCTTC. It is translated as CASSLDRAGGLDEQFF.

This chain links TRBV29-1 with TRBJ1-2; D gene uncertain. CDR1 is SQVTM, CDR2 ANQGSEA, per germline. The ends were cut back, 2 bases at V and 0 bases at J, with 13 bases in the middle. This CDR3 spans 15 amino acids. For the CDR3, the DNA is TGCAGCGTTGAATTATTGTCAGGACCTAACTATGGCTACACCTTC. It codes for CSVELLSGPNYGYTF.

This chain links TRBV6-6 with TRBJ2-7; 11 positions match TRBD1. The CDR3 has 14 residues. V was clipped by 6 bases and J by 7 bases; unmatched bases: 8. Germline V gives CDR1 MNHNY, CDR2 SVGAGI (reference sequence). The CDR3 loop reads CASSPDRGLREQYF. The CDR3, as DNA: TGTGCCAGCAGCCCGGACAGGGGGCTGCGGGAGCAGTACTTC.

The table lists this clonotype with a count of one. V usage is TRBV20-1 and J usage is TRBJ1-2; possible D gene TRBD1, 6 bases. The CDR3 spans 17 residues. CDR1 and CDR2 from the germline V gene are DFQATT and SNEGSKA (reference sequence). Trimming removed 6 bases from V and 4 bases from J, with 27 bases in between. DNA of the CDR3: TGCAGTGCCGACCCGTTATTAAGGGGGGCCTCCGGCTATGGCTACACCTTC. It is translated as CSADPLLRGASGYGYTF.

The chain couples TRBV24-1 to TRBJ1-2, with a weak D call TRBD1 (5 bases). The CDR3 spans 14 residues. The germline V gene encodes CDR1 KGHDR and CDR2 SFDVKD. The V end lost 4 bases, the J end lost 7 bases, and 15 bases lay between the germline ends. Here the CDR3 reads CATSDQLRDRGYTF. The CDR3 DNA follows: TGTGCCACCAGTGACCAACTCAGGGATCGTGGCTACACCTTC.

The chain is built from TRBV7-9 and TRBJ1-1, with TRBD1 as a possible D gene (5 bases). With 9 bases removed from V and 0 bases from J, the gap between germline ends came to 17 bases. Germline assignment: CDR1 SEHNR and CDR2 FQNEAQ (reference sequence). This CDR3 has 15 residues. CDR3 sequence: CASPGGGPVNTEAFF. CDR3 in DNA: TGTGCCAGTCCCGGCGGGGGACCGGTGAACACTGAAGCTTTCTTT.